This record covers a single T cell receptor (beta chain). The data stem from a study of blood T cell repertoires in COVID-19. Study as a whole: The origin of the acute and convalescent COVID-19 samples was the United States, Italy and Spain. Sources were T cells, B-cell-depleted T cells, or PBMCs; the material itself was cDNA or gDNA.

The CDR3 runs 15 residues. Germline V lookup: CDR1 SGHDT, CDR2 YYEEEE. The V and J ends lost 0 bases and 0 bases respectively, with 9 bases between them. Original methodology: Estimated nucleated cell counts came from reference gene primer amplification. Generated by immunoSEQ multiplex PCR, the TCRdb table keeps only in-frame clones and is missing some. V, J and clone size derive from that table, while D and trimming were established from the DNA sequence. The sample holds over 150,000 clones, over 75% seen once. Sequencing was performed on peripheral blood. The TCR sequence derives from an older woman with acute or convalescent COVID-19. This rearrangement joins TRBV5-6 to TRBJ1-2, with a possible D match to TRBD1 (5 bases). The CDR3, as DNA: TGTGCCAGCAGCTTGGACAGGCTAGCTAACTATGGCTACACCTTC. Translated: CASSLDRLANYGYTF.